This T cell receptor (beta chain) was sequenced in a study of Ad26.COV2.S vaccination and SARS-CoV-2 variants. Looking at the study overall: Within the COV1001 Ad26.COV2.S trial arm, the donor was enrolled. Broader study findings: Breadth, reportedly substantial, characterized the spike-specific CD8+ and CD4+ T cell responses after vaccination. Total T cell responses may have been underestimated by the TCR breadth and depth analyses.

In the case of this clone: Its target is unknown.

Some clones are missing from TCRdb's copy, which holds only in-frame ones; the method was immunoSEQ multiplex PCR. This sample has 200,000 to 300,000 clones, with roughly 90% found just once. Described treatment: about 20 received Ad26.COV2.S at low or high dose, single or two shots; about 5 received placebo; per-sample allocation not given. Repertoires come from day 63 after the first vaccine or placebo injection. Ad26 vector vaccine expressed Wuhan-strain SARS-CoV-2 spike. CDR3 length: 11 amino acids. Trimming removed 4 bases from V and 13 bases from J, with 10 bases in between. Germline CDR1 and CDR2: MDHEN and SYDVKM.

The V call is TRBV28, the J call TRBJ1-4; D is unclear. The sequenced sample was peripheral blood, obtained in a trial of Ad26.COV2.S vaccine versus placebo. The receptor comes from a person aged 18-65 years who received the Ad26.COV2.S COVID-19 vaccine or a placebo. The CDR3 is CASSYWGGLFF. The DNA for the CDR3 is TGTGCCAGCAGTTATTGGGGTGGACTGTTTTTT.